This entry lists 8 T cell receptor beta chains sequenced from one sample in a study of cytomegalovirus exposure and HLA in healthy donors. Only in-frame clones appear in the TCRdb table, and some are missing; sequencing was by immunoSEQ multiplex PCR. The sample has under 300,000 clones, around 90% seen once; the top ten hold under 0.45%. Sample: PBMCs. All receptors come from a woman aged 18 to 35 in good health and CMV-seronegative.

The V and J genes are TRBV5-6 and TRBJ1-1, with no clear D. V was pared by 0 bases and J by 1 base, with 4 bases between. The germline gives CDR1 SGHDT, CDR2 YYEEEE. There are 13 residues in the CDR3. CDR3 amino acids: CASSLAGNTEAFF. CDR3 bases: TGTGCCAGCAGCTTGGCCGGGAACACTGAAGCTTTCTTT.

CDR3 DNA sequence: TGTGCCAGCAGCTTGGCGGCAGGGGGCTACAATGAGCAGTTCTTC. This translates into CASSLAAGGYNEQFF. This chain joins TRBV5-4 and TRBJ2-1, with 7 bases lining up with TRBD1. This CDR3 is 15 amino acids long. The trim removed 0 bases at V and 3 bases at J, leaving 3 bases unmatched. Looked up from germline, CDR1 is SGHNT and CDR2 is YYREEE (reference sequence).

This chain uses TRBV13 with TRBJ2-1; tentative D call: TRBD1 (7 bases). V was shortened by 4 bases and J by 6 bases, with 19 bases between the two germline ends. The germline gives CDR1 PRHDT, CDR2 FYEKMQ (reference sequence). The CDR3 has 16 amino acids. The CDR3 region has the DNA TGTGCCAGCAGCTCGACGGACAGGAGGGACCCCAATGAGCAGTTCTTC. It codes for CASSSTDRRDPNEQFF. Full variable domain (rest looked up from reference TRBV13 and TRBJ2-1): AAGVIQSPRHLIKEKRETATLKCYPIPRHDTVYWYQQGPGQDPQFLISFYEKMQSDKGSIPDRFSAQQFSDYHSELNMSSLELGDSALYFCASSSTDRRDPNEQFFGPGTRLTVL.

Written as DNA, the CDR3 is TGCGCCAGCAGCCAAAGACGGGGGGCGGTTGATGAAAAACTGTTTTTT. Translated: CASSQRRGAVDEKLFF. V usage is TRBV4-1 and J usage is TRBJ1-4; D may be TRBD1 (6 bases). The germline V gene encodes CDR1 MGHRA and CDR2 YSYEKL. The CDR3 has 16 amino acids. Trimming shortened V by 2 bases and J by 6 bases, and 16 bases separated the two germline ends.

CDR3 protein: CASRLQGPTDTQYF. In DNA form, the CDR3 reads TGTGCCAGCAGACTACAGGGTCCCACAGATACGCAGTATTTT. This sequence joins TRBV6-5 and TRBJ2-3; a possible D gene is TRBD1 (6 bases). Germline V lookup: CDR1 MNHEY, CDR2 SVGAGI. This CDR3 region has 14 residues. The V end was cut by 6 bases, the J end by 2 bases, with 12 bases between.

As concerns this clone: The sample has other DNA sequences that encode this CDR3 too. The V and J genes are TRBV27 and TRBJ2-1; TRBD1 is a possible D gene (8 bases). The CDR3 consists of 14 residues. Trimming shortened V by 2 bases and J by 6 bases, and 11 bases separated the two germline ends. CDR1 and CDR2 from the germline V gene are MNHEY and SMNVEV (reference sequence). Written as DNA, the CDR3 is TGTGCCAGCAGTTTAACAGGGGGGGGCAATGAGCAGTTCTTC. It codes for CASSLTGGGNEQFF.

This clone was observed once. The V and J genes are TRBV28 and TRBJ1-2; tentative D call: TRBD1 (6 bases). The germline V gene encodes CDR1 MDHEN and CDR2 SYDVKM. The CDR3 is 13 residues long. V lost 6 bases and J 4 bases, leaving 12 bases between the germline ends. The CDR3 loop reads CASSLGQFYGYTF. DNA of the CDR3: TGTGCCAGCAGCCTAGGACAGTTCTATGGCTACACCTTC.

This rearrangement joins TRBV28 to TRBJ2-7; D gene ambiguous. The V end lost 3 bases, the J end lost 3 bases, and 9 bases lay between the germline ends. This CDR3 spans 13 amino acids. CDR1 is MDHEN and CDR2 is SYDVKM in the germline V gene. CDR3 sequence (DNA): TGTGCCAGCAGTTTGTCCGGAGTCTACGAGCAGTACGTC. Translation: CASSLSGVYEQYV.